One and the same sample provided the 27 T cell receptor beta chains below, sequenced in a study of monozygotic twins with inflammatory bowel disease. TCRdb derives one entry per CDR3 protein from the 5' RACE reads, leaving out DNA. Recorded for this sample: over 120,000 distinct CDR3 sequences. The sample taken for sequencing was blood. Every receptor here comes from a human donor with ulcerative colitis or Crohn's disease, or a healthy co-twin of an affected twin (not recorded which).

CDR3 in amino acids: CASSRWTGNYGYTF. This chain links TRBV5-4 with TRBJ1-2; TCRdb designates TRBD1, a call that cannot be tested without DNA. The CDR3 covers 14 residues. Germline V CDR1 and CDR2: SGHNT, YYREEE (reference sequence).

This chain connects TRBV4-3 to TRBJ2-1. The CDR3 length is 13 residues. CDR1 is LGHNA and CDR2 is YSLEER in the germline V gene. This CDR3 reads CASSRGVYNEQFF.

J is TRBJ1-6 and V is TRBV7-9. In germline, CDR1 is SEHNR, CDR2 FQNEAQ (reference sequence). CDR3 length equals 13 residues. CDR3 protein: CASSGNYNSPLHF.

The chain joins TRBV12-3 or TRBV12-4 to TRBJ1-1; TCRdb reports TRBD1, a call that lacks DNA to check it against. This CDR3 contains 12 residues. CDR3 region: CASSTRDIEAFF.

The genes are TRBV29-1 and TRBJ2-5; TCRdb proposes TRBD1, but this gene call is untestable without DNA. The CDR3 spans 14 residues. CDR1 is SQVTM and CDR2 is ANQGSEA in the germline V gene. The CDR3 reads CSVDARVGGETQYF.

V and J are TRBV28 and TRBJ2-5; the D gene TCRdb calls, TRBD1, cannot be checked with no DNA. The germline gives CDR1 MDHEN, CDR2 SYDVKM. The CDR3 contains 14 residues. CDR3 loop: CASSSGTTPETQYF.

This rearrangement joins TRBV24-1 to TRBJ2-3; absent DNA, TCRdb's TRBD2 call cannot be checked. Germline V gene lookup returns CDR1 KGHDR and CDR2 SFDVKD. The CDR3 spans 17 residues. CDR3 sequence: CATSDPGLAGGPDTQYF.

The CDR3 region is CSAREGGPLHF. The chain carries TRBV20-1 and TRBJ1-6. The length of the CDR3 is 11 residues. Germline V gene lookup returns CDR1 DFQATT and CDR2 SNEGSKA (reference sequence).

The CDR3 loop reads CSFRTGIYEQYF. The V and J genes are TRBV29-1 and TRBJ2-7; TCRdb outputs TRBD1, but without DNA this stays unchecked. Germline V lookup: CDR1 SQVTM, CDR2 ANQGSEA. This CDR3 is 12 amino acids long.

The chain's CDR3 is CASSEARTTGELFF. The chain recombines TRBV6-1 with TRBJ2-2. Germline CDR1 and CDR2: MNHNS and SASEGT. CDR3 length: 14 residues.

V is TRBV5-1 and J is TRBJ2-3. Per germline, CDR1 SGHRS and CDR2 YFSETQ. The CDR3 sequence is 16 residues long. CDR3 residues: CASSFSPAVLTDTQYF.

The V call is TRBV5-1, the J call TRBJ1-6. In germline, CDR1 is SGHRS, CDR2 YFSETQ. CDR3 length: 15 amino acids. The CDR3 is CASSLVEGMVSPLHF.

V is TRBV5-1 and J is TRBJ1-6; TCRdb returns TRBD1, unconfirmable since there is no DNA. This CDR3 has 16 amino acids. Per the germline V gene, CDR1 is SGHRS and CDR2 is YFSETQ. Here the CDR3 reads CASSLGQGSNNSPLHF.

CDR3 protein: CASSYSGATSSYEQYF. The genes are TRBV6-5 and TRBJ2-7; TCRdb returns TRBD1, unconfirmable since there is no DNA. The CDR3 is made up of 16 amino acids. Germline values: CDR1 MNHEY, CDR2 SVGAGI.

V usage is TRBV19 and J usage is TRBJ2-1; TCRdb calls TRBD2, which cannot be checked without DNA. This CDR3 region has 15 residues. Germline V CDR1 and CDR2: LNHDA, SQIVND (reference sequence). CDR3 loop: CASSTTSGRAGEQFF.

This chain links TRBV29-1 with TRBJ1-4; TCRdb selects TRBD1, and the lack of DNA leaves this call unchecked. CDR1 is SQVTM and CDR2 is ANQGSEA in the germline V gene. The CDR3 covers 13 residues. CDR3 residues: CSARTIQWEKLFF.

The V call is TRBV30, the J call TRBJ2-7. The CDR3 length is 11 residues. Per the germline V gene, CDR1 is GTSNPN and CDR2 is SVGIG (reference sequence). This CDR3 is CAWSRAYEQYF.

This sequence joins TRBV6-5 and TRBJ1-2. The CDR3 loop spans 13 amino acids. The V gene's germline CDR1 is MNHEY and CDR2 SVGAGI. The chain's CDR3 is CASSYSEYYGYTF.

The J gene is TRBJ2-7, the V gene TRBV9; as DNA is missing, the TRBD1 call by TCRdb cannot be tested. Germline V gene lookup returns CDR1 SGDLS and CDR2 YYNGEE. The CDR3 runs to 14 residues. CDR3 sequence reads: CASSAHRGVYEQYF. The variable domain in full, completed from reference TRBV9 and TRBJ2-7, reads DSGVTQTPKHLITATGQRVTLRCSPRSGDLSVYWYQQSLDQGLQFLIQYYNGEERAKGNILERFSAQQFPDLHSELNLSSLELGDSALYFCASSAHRGVYEQYFGPGTRLTVT.

The chain combines TRBV5-6 with TRBJ2-7; absent DNA, TCRdb's TRBD2 call cannot be checked. The germline V gene has CDR1 SGHDT and CDR2 YYEEEE. This CDR3 has 12 amino acids. CDR3 in amino acids: CASSLAAGEQYF.

The rearrangement links TRBV11-2 to TRBJ2-5; checking the TCRdb D call of TRBD1 is not possible without DNA. CDR1 is SGHAT and CDR2 is FQNNGV in the germline V gene. The CDR3 covers 17 residues. The chain's CDR3 is CASSFLGTPVGSETQYF.

The chain couples TRBV7-3 to TRBJ2-1; TCRdb selects TRBD2, and the lack of DNA leaves this call unchecked. CDR3 size: 14 residues. CDR1 is SGHTA, CDR2 FQGTGA, per germline. This chain's CDR3 is CASSPGLEYDEQFF.

This chain uses TRBV2 with TRBJ1-1. The germline gives CDR1 SNHLY, CDR2 FYNNEI. The CDR3 length is 15 residues. CDR3 region: CASKGEQGPNTEAFF.

The chain links TRBV5-1 to TRBJ2-7. Germline V gives CDR1 SGHRS, CDR2 YFSETQ. The CDR3 is 16 amino acids. The chain's CDR3 is CASSLERPLQPYEQYF. The full variable domain, completed using reference TRBV5-1 and TRBJ2-7, is KAGVTQTPRYLIKTRGQQVTLSCSPISGHRSVSWYQQTPGQGLQFLFEYFSETQRNKGNFPGRFSGRQFSNSRSEMNVSTLELGDSALYLCASSLERPLQPYEQYFGPGTRLTVT.

V and J are TRBV6-6 and TRBJ2-7; TCRdb picks TRBD1, but there is no DNA to check that call. The CDR3 contains 13 residues. The V gene's germline CDR1 is MNHNY and CDR2 SVGAGI (reference sequence). CDR3 amino acids: CASSWDGFYEQYF.

The chain couples TRBV24-1 to TRBJ1-5. The CDR3 is 12 residues long. Germline V gene data show CDR1 as KGHDR and CDR2 as SFDVKD. CDR3 residues: CATSDSDQPQHF.

V and J are TRBV4-1 and TRBJ2-2; absent DNA, TCRdb's TRBD1 call cannot be checked. This CDR3 is built from 15 residues. The germline CDR1 and CDR2 sequences are MGHRA and YSYEKL. The CDR3 sequence: CASSQTGEITGELFF.